This entry concerns a single T cell receptor (beta chain). Produced via immunoSEQ multiplex PCR; TCRdb's table is partial and in-frame only. The sample carries hundreds of thousands of clones, around 95% recorded once. The data stem from a study of shared clonotypes between healthy human individuals. On the study more broadly: Donor ages ranged 18 to 49 years: two women, three men.

CD8 cells regarded as naive lacked CD45RO, were positively chosen for CCR7, and omitted terminally differentiated effector memory CD45RA+ cells. Germline V gene lookup returns CDR1 MGHDK and CDR2 SYGVNS. V was cut by 6 bases and J by 1 base, with 10 bases left in between. The CDR3 is 15 residues long. Sequencing used naive CD8+ T cells sorted from blood. This clonotype was sampled from a young woman in good health. The chain links TRBV25-1 to TRBJ2-6, with no clear D. CDR3 DNA sequence: TGTGCCAGCAGGGATCCCCGGTCTGGGGCCAACGTCCTGACTTTC. It is translated as CASRDPRSGANVLTF.